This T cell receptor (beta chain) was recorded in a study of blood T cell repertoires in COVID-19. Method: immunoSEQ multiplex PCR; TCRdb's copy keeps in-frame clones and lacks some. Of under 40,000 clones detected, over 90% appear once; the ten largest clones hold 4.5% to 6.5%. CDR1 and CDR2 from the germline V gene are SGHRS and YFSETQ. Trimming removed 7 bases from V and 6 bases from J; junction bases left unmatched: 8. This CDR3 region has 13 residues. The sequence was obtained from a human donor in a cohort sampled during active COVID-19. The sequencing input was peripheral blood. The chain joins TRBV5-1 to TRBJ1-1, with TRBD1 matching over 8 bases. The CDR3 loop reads CASQIDRGSEAFF. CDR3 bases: TGCGCCAGCCAAATCGACAGGGGTTCTGAAGCTTTCTTT.